Following are 5 T cell receptor beta chains from one sample sequenced in a study of blood T cell repertoires in COVID-19 (dated by TCRdb to 2018 to 2021). Library prep was done by the immunoSEQ multiplex PCR assay. TCRdb holds this immuneACCESS table with in-frame rearrangements only. Some clones are missing; in checked studies, unresolved V genes explain under half, and the rest has no known cause. For this sample there are approximately 290,000 clones; 75% to 90% appear just once. About 0.8% of the sample lies in the top ten. Material for sequencing was peripheral blood. Receptors were obtained from a man aged 25 to 45 with acute or convalescent COVID-19.

This rearrangement joins TRBV6-5 to TRBJ1-5; the match to TRBD1 covers 10 bases. With V trimmed by 4 bases and J by 4 bases, 4 bases remained unmatched. CDR1 is MNHEY and CDR2 is SVGAGI in the germline V gene. The CDR3 sequence is 15 residues long. The CDR3 coding sequence is TGTGCCAGCAGTTGGGGACAGGGGACGAATCAGCCCCAGCATTTT. It yields the protein CASSWGQGTNQPQHF.

This rearrangement joins TRBV19 to TRBJ2-7, with TRBD1 matching over 11 bases. This CDR3 is built from 13 residues. Germline trimming cut 4 bases from V and 5 bases from J; bases unmatched to any gene: 1. Germline CDR1 is LNHDA and CDR2 is SQIVND (reference sequence). The CDR3 sequence is CASSRDRGNEQYF. The CDR3 DNA is TGTGCCAGTAGTAGGGACAGGGGGAACGAGCAGTACTTC.

The chain combines TRBV28 with TRBJ1-5; D call uncertain. This CDR3 is 12 amino acids long. V was trimmed by 6 bases and J by 3 bases, leaving 6 bases between them. From germline, CDR1 is MDHEN and CDR2 SYDVKM. CDR3 DNA: TGTGCCAGCAGGCCAGTCAATCAGCCCCAGCATTTT. This translates into CASRPVNQPQHF.

This sequence joins TRBV12-2 and TRBJ2-3; the table calls TRBD2, which could not be checked here. TRBV12-2 is flagged as a pseudogene. This CDR3 contains 16 residues. In nucleotides, the CDR3 is TGTGCAAGTCGCTCTTCGACTAGCGGGAGAACAGATACGCAGTATTTT. It yields the protein CASRSSTSGRTDTQYF.

V is TRBV5-4 and J is TRBJ1-2; D not resolved. The V and J ends lost 4 bases and 4 bases respectively, with 11 bases between them. This CDR3 spans 13 amino acids. Germline-derived CDR1 and CDR2 are SGHNT and YYREEE (reference sequence). The CDR3 bases are TGTGCCAGCAGCAGCCAGGACTCCTATGGCTACACCTTC. Its translation: CASSSQDSYGYTF.